This TCR beta chain was captured in a study of blood T cell repertoires in COVID-19. J lost 2 bases, V lost 5 bases, and 6 bases had no gene match. The CDR3 spans 16 residues. Germline V CDR1 and CDR2: MNHEY, SMNVEV (reference sequence). The repertoire was sequenced with immunoSEQ multiplex PCR; TCRdb's copy has only in-frame clones and lacks some. Of hundreds of thousands of clones in the sample, around nine tenths were seen once. This chain links TRBV27 with TRBJ2-2; TRBD2 aligns across 9 bases. This receptor was obtained from a woman in her 50s with acute COVID-19. Sequenced material: PBMCs or T cells enriched from blood (not recorded which). CDR3: CASSRLAGANTGELFF. CDR3 in DNA: TGTGCCAGCAGTAGGTTAGCGGGAGCCAACACCGGGGAGCTGTTTTTT.